One sample yielded the 20 T cell receptor beta chains listed below, sequenced in a study of T cells in Graves' hyperthyroidism and ophthalmopathy. What was amplified from RNA transcripts were TCR beta CDR3 regions. The study used the HTBI primer set for a first-round RT-PCR of the TCR CDR3. TCRdb processed the multiplex PCR reads anew with MiXCR; each CDR3 protein has one entry. The sample includes around 600,000 distinct CDR3 sequences, approximately 15% of them seen just once. The specimen was blood. These receptors were obtained from a woman aged 18 to 35 with Graves' ophthalmopathy.

CDR3 DNA sequence: TGCGCCAGCAGCTTGGGATGGGGGCGAGGCACTGAAGCTTTCTTT. Translated, it gives CASSLGWGRGTEAFF. The V gene is TRBV5-1, the J gene TRBJ1-1; D might be TRBD1 (6 bases). CDR1 and CDR2 from the germline V gene are SGHRS and YFSETQ. This CDR3 region has 15 residues. Trimming stripped 0 bases from V and 4 bases from J, with 13 bases between.

This clonotype was counted ten times or more. The chain recombines TRBV28 with TRBJ1-5; D unclear. The CDR3 consists of 15 residues. Trimming left V 4 bases short and J 7 bases short, with 17 bases between. Germline CDR1 reads MDHEN; CDR2 reads SYDVKM. CDR3 protein: CASSSTGILDQPQHF. CDR3 DNA sequence: TGTGCCAGCAGTTCGACCGGAATCCTGGACCAGCCCCAGCATTTT.

This clonotype was counted a few times. This chain connects TRBV12-3 or TRBV12-4 to TRBJ2-1, with D possibly matching TRBD2 (6 bases). The CDR3 has 10 residues. The V and J ends lost 11 bases and 5 bases respectively, with 7 bases between them. Here the CDR3 reads CAGGNNEQFF. DNA of the CDR3: TGTGCCGGGGGGAACAATGAGCAGTTCTTC.

This clonotype was seen repeatedly, ten times or more. The chain links TRBV20-1 to TRBJ1-2; 9 bases align to TRBD1. V lost 1 base, J lost 7 bases, and 13 bases stayed unmatched. Germline V gives CDR1 DFQATT, CDR2 SNEGSKA (reference sequence). The CDR3 sequence is 16 residues long. The CDR3 coding sequence is TGCAGTGCTAGAGCCGGGACAGGGAGGCCTAGGGGTGGCTACACCTTC. Translation: CSARAGTGRPRGGYTF.

In this sample, this clonotype turned up many times. The rearrangement links TRBV30 to TRBJ2-2; no clear D. The germline V and J ends were trimmed by 0 bases and 0 bases, with 5 bases remaining between them. This CDR3 contains 14 residues. Germline assignment: CDR1 GTSNPN and CDR2 SVGIG (reference sequence). The CDR3 DNA reads TGTGCCTGGAGTGTACCCCCGAACACCGGGGAGCTGTTTTTT. Translating it yields CAWSVPPNTGELFF.

J is TRBJ1-3 and V is TRBV12-3 or TRBV12-4; D may be TRBD1 (5 bases). This CDR3 region has 15 residues. Trimming shortened V by 3 bases and J by 5 bases, and 14 bases separated the two germline ends. DNA of the CDR3: TGTGCCAGCAGTTTGACGCGCAGGGCTAGAAACACCATATATTTT. This codes for CASSLTRRARNTIYF.

This clonotype was detected ten times or more. J is TRBJ2-3 and V is TRBV12-3 or TRBV12-4; weak D call: TRBD2 (6 bases). This CDR3 spans 13 amino acids. Trimming removed 6 bases at V and 2 bases at J, with 9 bases between. This chain's CDR3 is CASSREITDTQYF. Here the CDR3 DNA reads TGTGCCAGCAGCCGGGAGATCACAGATACGCAGTATTTT.

This clonotype was detected many times. CDR3 residues: CASSPRGASYNEQFF. The CDR3 nucleotides read TGTGCCAGCAGCCCGCGGGGAGCTTCCTACAATGAGCAGTTCTTC. The chain carries TRBV11-3 and TRBJ2-1; D might be TRBD2 (6 bases). This CDR3 spans 15 amino acids. CDR1 and CDR2 from the germline V gene are SGHNT and YENEEA. Between the trimmed V and J ends, which lost 5 bases and 1 base, there was a span of 12 bases.

A note on this clonotype: A much larger clone differs by one base, so this may be a read error. The V call is TRBV6-7, the J call TRBJ2-7; the D gene is possibly TRBD1 (5 bases). TRBV6-7 belongs to the ORF category, with a function that is uncertain. The CDR3 length is 17 residues. V was cut by 1 base and J by 5 bases, with 21 bases left in between. CDR3 sequence (DNA): TGTGCCAGCAGTTACTTCGACAGCCAAAAAGCCTCGGACGAGCAGTACTTC. Protein: CASSYFDSQKASDEQYF.

This clonotype was observed many times. V is TRBV7-9 and J is TRBJ1-1, with 10 bases matching TRBD1. CDR1 and CDR2 (germline): SEHNR, FQNEAQ (reference sequence). The J segment lost 1 base and the V segment lost 4 bases, leaving 9 bases of the junction unmatched. The CDR3 has 17 residues. The CDR3 nucleotides read TGTGCCAGCAGCTCTAGGGGGACAGGGGCTAGGAACACTGAAGCTTTCTTT. Translated: CASSSRGTGARNTEAFF. Looking up the rest from reference TRBV7-9 and TRBJ1-1 gives the full variable domain: DTGVSQNPRHKITKRGQNVTFRCDPISEHNRLYWYRQTLGQGPEFLTYFQNEAQLEKSRLLSDRFSAERPKGSFSTLEIQRTEQGDSAMYLCASSSRGTGARNTEAFFGQGTRLTVV.

This clonotype was recorded at least ten times. This rearrangement joins TRBV12-3 or TRBV12-4 to TRBJ2-5; TRBD1 matches at 9 bases. V lost 8 bases, J lost 6 bases, and 7 bases stayed unmatched. This CDR3 has 13 amino acids. CDR3 amino acids: CASVTGGAKTQYF. CDR3 bases: TGTGCCAGCGTCACAGGGGGCGCGAAGACCCAGTACTTC.

This clonotype was seen a few times. This rearrangement joins TRBV5-1 to TRBJ2-7; 12 bases agree with TRBD2. After removal of 0 bases from V and 1 base from J, the junction contained 5 bases not matched to a gene. Germline V lookup: CDR1 SGHRS, CDR2 YFSETQ. There are 17 residues in the CDR3. Written as DNA, the CDR3 is TGCGCCAGCAGCTTGGGGACTAGCGGGATAGTTTCCTACGAGCAGTACTTC. Residues: CASSLGTSGIVSYEQYF.

This clonotype was detected many times. V and J are TRBV11-3 and TRBJ2-1; D is possibly TRBD1 (5 bases). This CDR3 contains 14 residues. CDR1 is SGHNT and CDR2 is YENEEA in the germline V gene. V gave up 7 bases and J gave up 9 bases, with 19 bases separating them. The CDR3 here is CASKTTLRDGEQFF. The CDR3 region has the DNA TGTGCCAGCAAAACAACCCTCAGGGATGGTGAGCAGTTCTTC.

Concerning this clonotype itself: A much bigger clone sits one base away, suggesting this may be a read error. CDR3 nucleotide sequence: TGTGCCAGCAGCCCCACCTCGGCCCCTCGTCAGGAGACCCAGTACTTC. Amino acids: CASSPTSAPRQETQYF. The chain couples TRBV11-2 to TRBJ2-5; D unresolved. Germline values: CDR1 SGHAT, CDR2 FQNNGV. V lost 5 bases and J lost 5, with 21 bases in between. The CDR3 spans 16 residues.

In its sample, this clonotype was seen a few times. CDR3 amino acids: CASSAGTSAYYEQYF. In nucleotides, the CDR3 is TGTGCCAGCAGCGCAGGGACTAGCGCTTACTACGAGCAGTACTTC. The chain uses TRBV11-2 and TRBJ2-7; 10 bases fit TRBD2. The trim removed 5 bases at V and 3 bases at J, leaving 7 bases unmatched. CDR1 and CDR2 from the germline V gene are SGHAT and FQNNGV. The CDR3 runs to 15 residues.

This clonotype was counted between two and nine times. The CDR3 here is CASSPQGDGELFF. DNA of the CDR3: TGTGCCAGCAGCCCACAGGGCGACGGGGAGCTGTTTTTT. The chain has TRBV7-3 and TRBJ2-2, with TRBD1 as a possible D gene (6 bases). Germline V gene sequence: CDR1 SGHTA, CDR2 FQGTGA. The CDR3 sequence is 13 residues long. Trimming stripped 5 bases from V and 7 bases from J, with 11 bases between.

J is TRBJ1-1 and V is TRBV6-1; 10 bases are shared with TRBD1. This CDR3 comprises 14 residues. Germline assignment: CDR1 MNHNS and CDR2 SASEGT. V was clipped by 7 bases and J by 1 base; unmatched bases: 3. This CDR3 is CASNRDRGNTEAFF. The DNA for the CDR3 is TGTGCCAGCAATCGGGACAGGGGGAACACTGAAGCTTTCTTT.

This clonotype was picked up a small number of times. The chain carries TRBV7-9 and TRBJ1-2; D is possibly TRBD1 (5 bases). V lost 8 bases to trimming and J lost 5 bases, with 12 bases between them. Germline V gene lookup returns CDR1 SEHNR and CDR2 FQNEAQ (reference sequence). The CDR3 spans 12 residues. The CDR3 DNA reads as TGTGCCAGCTTCCGGGGACGTTATGGCTACACCTTC. Protein product: CASFRGRYGYTF.

This clonotype was detected many times. The rearrangement joins TRBV28 to TRBJ2-2; possibly TRBD1 for D (6 bases). Trimming stripped 1 base from V and 13 bases from J, with 19 bases between. This CDR3 has 15 amino acids. Germline V gene sequence: CDR1 MDHEN, CDR2 SYDVKM. The DNA of the CDR3 is TGTGCCAGCAGTTTATTCCGTGGGGGCAGCGAGGTGCTGTTTTTT. This encodes CASSLFRGGSEVLFF.

At least ten counts were recorded for this clonotype. The gene calls are TRBV24-1 and TRBJ2-1, with D tentatively TRBD1 or TRBD2 (5 bases each). V lost 5 bases and J 3 bases, leaving 16 bases between the germline ends. CDR1 is KGHDR and CDR2 is SFDVKD in the germline V gene. The CDR3 is made up of 16 amino acids. The CDR3 DNA follows: TGTGCCACCAGTGCCATTACGGGGCAGGGCTACAATGAGCAGTTCTTC. Translating it yields CATSAITGQGYNEQFF.